These 23 T cell receptor beta chains originate from one sample sequenced in a study of T cells in Graves' hyperthyroidism and ophthalmopathy. It was RNA transcripts that yielded the amplified TCR beta CDR3 regions. First-round RT-PCR of the TCR CDR3 relied on the HTBI primer set. TCRdb reanalysed the multiplex PCR reads using MiXCR and keeps one entry per CDR3 protein. Here the sample spans around 600,000 distinct CDR3 sequences, roughly 16% being singletons. The sequenced material came from blood. These receptors originate from a woman aged 35 to 49 with Graves' ophthalmopathy.

The chain recombines TRBV13 with TRBJ2-7; unclear D gene. Germline CDR1 and CDR2: PRHDT and FYEKMQ (reference sequence). CDR3 length equals 12 residues. The V and J ends lost 3 bases and 6 bases respectively, with 9 bases between them. The CDR3 here is CASSFILGEQYF. CDR3 in DNA: TGTGCCAGCAGCTTTATACTGGGCGAGCAGTACTTC.

This clonotype was seen at least ten times. The V gene is TRBV30, the J gene TRBJ2-1, with TRBD2 matching 11 bases. The CDR3 length is 16 residues. V shed 6 bases, J shed 10 bases, and the junction held 17 bases outside the gene matches. In germline, CDR1 is GTSNPN, CDR2 SVGIG (reference sequence). Here the CDR3 DNA reads TGTGCCTGTTTACCCGGGACTAGCGGCCCGGAGGGGGAGCAGTTCTTC. This encodes CACLPGTSGPEGEQFF.

In its sample, this clonotype was seen many times. The chain joins TRBV7-3 to TRBJ2-7; tentative D call: TRBD1 (8 bases). Germline CDR1 reads SGHTA; CDR2 reads FQGTGA. V was pared by 1 base and J by 5 bases, with 21 bases between. The CDR3 consists of 17 residues. CDR3 DNA: TGTGCCAGCAGCTTAAAGGGCCCCTGGACAGGGAGGGACGAGCAGTACTTC. Amino acids: CASSLKGPWTGRDEQYF.

The sample holds many counts of this clonotype. This chain connects TRBV3-1 to TRBJ2-5, with D perhaps matching TRBD2 (6 bases). This CDR3 has 14 residues. V gave up 5 bases and J gave up 2 bases, with 12 bases separating them. Germline V gene sequence: CDR1 LGHDT, CDR2 YNNKEL (reference sequence). The CDR3 region is CASSDSAGQETQYF. CDR3 nucleotides: TGTGCCAGCAGCGATAGCGCGGGACAAGAGACCCAGTACTTC.

This clonotype was observed many times. This chain connects TRBV11-2 to TRBJ2-1; D remains unclear. This CDR3 is built from 11 residues. The germline V gene encodes CDR1 SGHAT and CDR2 FQNNGV. Trimming stripped 3 bases from V and 9 bases from J, with 6 bases between. In DNA form, the CDR3 reads TGTGCCAGCAGCTTTTCGTTTGAGCAGTTCTTC. The encoded protein is CASSFSFEQFF.

V gene TRBV29-1 combines with J gene TRBJ2-5, with D hard to call. This CDR3 is 11 amino acids long. Germline V lookup: CDR1 SQVTM, CDR2 ANQGSEA. V was cut by 3 bases and J by 5 bases, with 7 bases left in between. The chain's CDR3 is CSVDLGETQYF. In DNA, the CDR3 is TGCAGCGTTGACCTGGGGGAGACCCAGTACTTC.

This clonotype was counted many times. V usage is TRBV7-6 and J usage is TRBJ2-5; D uncertain. CDR3 length: 16 amino acids. V was clipped by 0 bases and J by 3 bases, with 14 bases between them. Germline V gene lookup returns CDR1 SGHVS and CDR2 FNYEAQ. Here the CDR3 reads CASSLASGGWEETQYF. The CDR3 DNA follows: TGTGCCAGCAGCTTAGCTTCAGGCGGCTGGGAAGAGACCCAGTACTTC.

The genes are TRBV6-4 and TRBJ2-2; TRBD2 aligns across 7 bases. V dropped 4 bases and J dropped 4; count of bases not matched to a gene: 3. This CDR3 spans 14 amino acids. Looked up from germline, CDR1 is MRHNA and CDR2 is SNTAGT. CDR3 residues: CASSASGATGELFF. The DNA for the CDR3 is TGTGCCAGCAGTGCCAGCGGGGCCACCGGGGAGCTGTTTTTT.

In its sample, this clonotype was seen many times. This sequence joins TRBV11-2 and TRBJ2-2; D not resolved. The CDR3 sequence is 15 residues long. V was cut by 3 bases and J by 6 bases, with 14 bases left in between. CDR1 and CDR2 (germline): SGHAT, FQNNGV. CDR3 coding DNA: TGTGCCAGCAGCTTTGAAGACCGGATTCCCGGGGAGCTGTTTTTT. Translation: CASSFEDRIPGELFF.

V usage is TRBV5-8 and J usage is TRBJ2-3; TRBD1 matches 9 bases. CDR1 is SGHTS, CDR2 YDEGEE, per germline. The CDR3 runs 15 residues. Trimming at V came to 1 base and at J to 2 bases, leaving 2 bases not matched to a gene. The CDR3 DNA reads as TGTGCCAGCAGCTTGACAGGGGGCCTCACAGATACGCAGTATTTT. Amino acids: CASSLTGGLTDTQYF.

The CDR3 DNA reads TGTGCCAGCGTAAGGGACAGAAACTACAATGAGCAGTTCTTC. It specifies CASVRDRNYNEQFF. J is TRBJ2-1 and V is TRBV2, with 7 bases aligning to TRBD1. With V trimmed by 8 bases and J by 3 bases, 7 bases remained unmatched. Germline values: CDR1 SNHLY, CDR2 FYNNEI. CDR3 length: 14 amino acids.

This clonotype was recorded at least ten times. This CDR3 reads CASSWTSINEQFF. In DNA, the CDR3 is TGTGCCAGCAGCTGGACTAGCATCAATGAGCAGTTCTTC. This sequence joins TRBV3-1 and TRBJ2-1; the match to TRBD2 covers 8 bases. There are 13 residues in the CDR3. The trim removed 5 bases at V and 6 bases at J, leaving 3 bases unmatched. Germline CDR1 and CDR2: LGHDT and YNNKEL (reference sequence).

This clonotype was found a few times. This may be a read error, as it is one base from a much larger clone. The chain links TRBV2 to TRBJ1-1; TRBD1 might be the D (6 bases). Trimming took off 11 bases at V and 7 bases at J, with 20 bases between the two ends. The CDR3 extends over 13 amino acids. The germline CDR1 and CDR2 sequences are SNHLY and FYNNEI. The CDR3 protein is CAEDGGLKGEAFF. DNA of the CDR3: TGTGCCGAGGACGGGGGCCTTAAAGGTGAAGCTTTCTTT. Based on the CDR3 plus reference TRBV2 and TRBJ1-1, the full variable domain is EPEVTQTPSHQVTQMGQEVILRCVPISNHLYFYWYRQILGQKVEFLVSFYNNEISEKSEIFDDQFSVERPDGSNFTLKIRSTKLEDSAMYFCAEDGGLKGEAFFGQGTRLTVV.

This clonotype was seen only a few times. The chain couples TRBV7-9 to TRBJ2-5, with 9 bases identical to TRBD2. CDR3 length: 17 amino acids. Germline V gene data show CDR1 as SEHNR and CDR2 as FQNEAQ (reference sequence). With V trimmed by 6 bases and J by 4 bases, 15 bases remained unmatched. The CDR3 reads CASRGPSGKESGETQYF. CDR3 DNA: TGTGCCAGCAGGGGACCTAGCGGGAAGGAGTCAGGAGAGACCCAGTACTTC.

This clonotype turned up a few times. The V gene is TRBV7-2, the J gene TRBJ1-2; D gene ambiguous. CDR1 and CDR2 from the germline V gene are SGHTA and FQGNSA. The CDR3 length is 13 residues. With 0 bases removed from V and 10 bases from J, the gap between germline ends came to 12 bases. The CDR3 loop is CASSLAFKTNYTF. The CDR3, as DNA: TGTGCCAGCAGCTTAGCATTCAAGACCAACTACACCTTC. Drawing the rest from reference TRBV7-2 and TRBJ1-2, the complete variable domain is GAGVSQSPSNKVTEKGKDVELRCDPISGHTALYWYRQSLGQGLEFLIYFQGNSAPDKSGLPSDRFSAERTGGSVSTLTIQRTQQEDSAVYLCASSLAFKTNYTFGSGTRLTVV.

There are a few counts of this clonotype. V usage is TRBV19 and J usage is TRBJ2-5, with 9 bases identical to TRBD2. The CDR3 length is 14 residues. V lost 3 bases and J lost 4; bases outside the gene matches: 3. CDR1 and CDR2 from the germline V gene are LNHDA and SQIVND (reference sequence). DNA of the CDR3: TGTGCCAGTAGTATCACTAGCGGGCGAGAGACCCAGTACTTC. It is translated as CASSITSGRETQYF.

V gene TRBV6-6 combines with J gene TRBJ1-5; 9 nucleotides align to TRBD1. There are 17 residues in the CDR3. V lost 0 bases, J lost 3 bases, and 6 bases stayed unmatched. Germline V CDR1 and CDR2: MNHNY, SVGAGI (reference sequence). CDR3 loop: CASSYSSNRGLNQPQHF. The CDR3 DNA follows: TGTGCCAGCAGTTACTCGAGTAACAGGGGGCTCAATCAGCCCCAGCATTTT.

The chain links TRBV7-9 to TRBJ2-1, with TRBD2 matching over 9 bases. The J segment lost 8 bases and the V segment lost 4 bases, leaving 9 bases of the junction unmatched. The CDR3 sequence is 15 residues long. CDR1 and CDR2 (germline): SEHNR, FQNEAQ (reference sequence). The CDR3 sequence: CASSSYGGGAYEQFF. The DNA for the CDR3 is TGTGCCAGCAGCTCCTATGGCGGGGGGGCCTATGAGCAGTTCTTC.

Turning to this clonotype: Since a much larger clone is just one base distant, this may be a read error. This chain links TRBV28 with TRBJ2-1, with 7 bases identical to TRBD1. The J call is in doubt because the DNA end fits TRBJ2-7 better. The germline V gene encodes CDR1 MDHEN and CDR2 SYDVKM. The CDR3 extends over 15 amino acids. The CDR3 protein is CASSSTGVFSNEQYF. The CDR3 DNA follows: TGTGCCAGCAGTTCTACAGGGGTGTTTAGCAATGAGCAGTACTTC.

The sample holds many counts of this clonotype. The V call is TRBV2, the J call TRBJ2-7, with a tentative D call TRBD1 (6 bases). Germline V gene data show CDR1 as SNHLY and CDR2 as FYNNEI. V lost 6 bases and J 1 base, leaving 13 bases between the germline ends. This CDR3 is 14 amino acids long. The CDR3 DNA reads TGTGCCAGCAGCGTAGCAGGGACATCCTACGAGCAGTACTTC. This translates into CASSVAGTSYEQYF.

This clonotype was observed many times. CDR3 sequence (DNA): TGTGCCAGCAGTTTCGGGGGGGCGGGGGGCGGTCACAATGAGCAGTTCTTC. Protein product: CASSFGGAGGGHNEQFF. The V gene is TRBV28, the J gene TRBJ2-1; 8 nucleotides line up with TRBD2. The CDR3 spans 17 residues. V shed 3 bases, J shed 5 bases, and the junction held 12 bases outside the gene matches. Germline V lookup: CDR1 MDHEN, CDR2 SYDVKM.

This chain connects TRBV20-1 to TRBJ1-6, with a possible D match to TRBD1 (5 bases). Germline lookup yields CDR1 DFQATT and CDR2 SNEGSKA (reference sequence). The V gene lost 4 bases and the J gene lost 7 bases, with 11 bases spanning the gap. The CDR3 is 13 residues long. The CDR3 here is CSATGEGNSPLHF. The DNA for the CDR3 is TGCAGTGCTACAGGTGAGGGGAATTCACCCCTCCACTTT.

This clonotype was seen only a few times. This sequence joins TRBV20-1 and TRBJ2-5; 12 nucleotides agree with TRBD2. Germline CDR1 is DFQATT and CDR2 is SNEGSKA (reference sequence). The CDR3 runs 18 residues. The V segment lost 0 bases and the J segment 7 bases; nucleotides outside the gene matches: 15. The CDR3 region is CSARDPKTSGGQGVTQYF. The CDR3 DNA sequence: TGCAGTGCTAGAGATCCTAAGACTAGCGGGGGACAAGGGGTGACCCAGTACTTC.